This T cell receptor beta chain derives from a study of T cells in Graves' hyperthyroidism and ophthalmopathy. TCR beta CDR3 region amplification was performed from RNA transcripts. The TCR CDR3 first-round RT-PCR relied on the HTBI primer set. Via MiXCR, TCRdb re-called the multiplex PCR reads, giving one row per CDR3 protein. In the table there are fewer than 350,000 distinct CDR3 sequences, 21% of which are singletons. Germline values: CDR1 MDHEN, CDR2 SYDVKM. The CDR3 extends over 14 amino acids. Trimming shortened V by 4 bases and J by 6 bases, and 16 bases separated the two germline ends. This clonotype was counted ten times or more.

The sequencing sample was made of blood. The V gene is TRBV28, the J gene TRBJ2-7, with a weak D call TRBD1 (5 bases). The clonotype was recovered from a woman aged 50 to 65 with Graves' hyperthyroidism. This CDR3 is CASSSLERRGEQYF. For the CDR3, the DNA is TGTGCCAGCAGTTCCTTGGAGAGAAGGGGCGAGCAGTACTTC.